One T cell receptor beta chain is described in this entry. Assay: immunoSEQ multiplex PCR; the TCRdb copy retains only in-frame clones and omits some. The repertoire holds under 250,000 clones, more than 70% seen once, with roughly 8.8% in the top ten. This sample is part of a study of blood T cell repertoires in COVID-19. The V segment lost 0 bases and the J segment 0 bases; nucleotides outside the gene matches: 10. Germline V gives CDR1 SNHLY, CDR2 FYNNEI. The CDR3 consists of 19 residues. The clonotype originates from a man aged 40-49 years with active or convalescent COVID-19. Sequenced sample: peripheral blood. The chain has TRBV2 and TRBJ2-7; 11 bases are shared with TRBD2. The CDR3, as DNA: TGTGCCAGCAGTGAAGCTCCGAATTTTAGCGGGAGGGCCTCCTACGAGCAGTACTTC. It codes for CASSEAPNFSGRASYEQYF.